A single sample is the source of the 9 T cell receptor beta chains below, sequenced in a study of CD8+ T cells in alopecia areata. Treatment noted: oral pan-JAK inhibitor, 5-10 mg twice daily. Isolated RNA was reverse transcribed into cDNA used as the sequencing template. The assay was immunoSEQ multiplex PCR, and TCRdb's table has in-frame clones only and misses some. This table has about 210,000 clones, over 60% appearing once. Sequencing used CD4+ T cells sorted from blood, obtained at week 4, from a patient treated with tofacitinib. The receptors derive from a human donor with alopecia areata.

The V call is TRBV19, the J call TRBJ2-3; 11 nucleotides match TRBD2. Germline V gene data show CDR1 as LNHDA and CDR2 as SQIVND (reference sequence). J lost 3 bases, V lost 6 bases, and 8 bases had no gene match. The CDR3 runs 16 residues. CDR3 DNA: TGTGCCAGTAGGAGGATCGGGACTAGCGGAACAGATACGCAGTATTTT. Translation gives CASRRIGTSGTDTQYF. The complete variable domain, with remaining parts taken from reference TRBV19 and TRBJ2-3, reads DGGITQSPKYLFRKEGQNVTLSCEQNLNHDAMYWYRQDPGQGLRLIYYSQIVNDFQKGDIAEGYSVSREKKESFPLTVTSAQKNPTAFYLCASRRIGTSGTDTQYFGPGTRLTVL.

CDR3: CASSNNPGPQETQYF. Here the CDR3 DNA reads TGTGCCAGCAGCAACAACCCGGGACCACAAGAGACCCAGTACTTC. The chain has TRBV5-6 and TRBJ2-5, with D perhaps assigned TRBD1 or TRBD2 (5 bases each). The CDR3 has 15 residues. V was cut by 4 bases and J by 2 bases, with 15 bases left in between. The V gene's germline CDR1 is SGHDT and CDR2 YYEEEE.

V gene TRBV4-3 combines with J gene TRBJ2-6; D gene uncertain. The CDR3 loop spans 15 amino acids. Between the trimmed V and J ends, which lost 3 bases and 2 bases, there was a span of 8 bases. The germline CDR1 and CDR2 sequences are LGHNA and YSLEER. This CDR3 reads CASSHTPPGANVLTF. The CDR3 DNA is TGCGCCAGCAGCCATACCCCACCTGGGGCCAACGTCCTGACTTTC.

The rearrangement uses TRBV4-3 and TRBJ2-5; TRBD2 matches at 13 bases. This CDR3 contains 18 residues. Trimming cost V 4 bases and J 4 bases; bases outside gene matches: 12. Looked up from germline, CDR1 is LGHNA and CDR2 is YSLEER. The CDR3 DNA reads as TGCGCCAGCAGCCCTACGGGACTAGCGGGGTATAGGGGAGAGACCCAGTACTTC. Amino acid sequence: CASSPTGLAGYRGETQYF.

The gene calls are TRBV7-2 and TRBJ2-2, with D perhaps TRBD2 (5 bases). CDR3 size: 13 residues. V lost 5 bases and J 7 bases, leaving 11 bases between the germline ends. Germline lookup yields CDR1 SGHTA and CDR2 FQGNSA. The CDR3 sequence is CASSPREGGELFF. In nucleotides, the CDR3 is TGTGCCAGCAGCCCGAGGGAAGGCGGGGAGCTGTTTTTT.

This clone was observed a handful of times. The V call is TRBV18, the J call TRBJ2-4, with D perhaps TRBD1 or TRBD2 (5 bases each). From germline, CDR1 is KGHSH and CDR2 LQKENI. The CDR3 extends over 15 amino acids. Between the trimmed V and J ends, which lost 2 bases and 5 bases, there was a span of 13 bases. The CDR3 region has the DNA TGTGCCAGCTCACCAGATTTTCGGGGCGAAAACATTCAGTACTTC. It codes for CASSPDFRGENIQYF.

The rearrangement joins TRBV30 to TRBJ2-2; D tentatively fits TRBD1 or TRBD2 (6 bases each). The germline gives CDR1 GTSNPN, CDR2 SVGIG (reference sequence). Trimming took 5 bases from V and 10 from J, leaving 14 bases between them. The CDR3 is 12 residues long. The CDR3 loop is CAWSLGGPELFF. The DNA of the CDR3 is TGTGCCTGGTCCCTGGGGGGCCCGGAGCTGTTTTTT. Variable domain in full (rest from reference TRBV30 and TRBJ2-2): SQTIHQWPATLVQPVGSPLSLECTVEGTSNPNLYWYRQAAGRGLQLLFYSVGIGQISSEVPQNLSASRPQDRQFILSSKKLLLSDSGFYLCAWSLGGPELFFGEGSRLTVL.

J is TRBJ1-2 and V is TRBV7-2, with a weak D call TRBD1 (6 bases). V was pared by 2 bases and J by 6 bases, with 19 bases between. Germline V gene data show CDR1 as SGHTA and CDR2 as FQGNSA. The CDR3 is 16 residues long. The CDR3 region has the DNA TGTGCCAGCAGCTTAATGTCGACTGGGGGCGGGCATGGCTACACCTTC. Translating it yields CASSLMSTGGGHGYTF.

This rearrangement joins TRBV30 to TRBJ1-5, with D tentatively TRBD1 (6 bases). The CDR3 length is 14 residues. The V gene's germline CDR1 is GTSNPN and CDR2 SVGIG (reference sequence). The V end was cut by 0 bases, the J end by 4 bases, with 10 bases between. The CDR3 DNA reads TGTGCCTGGAGTGTAAGGAGGGGGAATCAGCCCCAGCATTTT. It translates to CAWSVRRGNQPQHF.